This entry features one T cell receptor beta chain sequence. A clone one base away is much larger, so this may be a read error. The record originates from a study of T cells in Graves' hyperthyroidism and ophthalmopathy. Per germline, CDR1 MDHEN and CDR2 SYDVKM. The CDR3 extends over 15 amino acids. RNA transcripts yielded amplified TCR beta CDR3 regions. In the first-round RT-PCR of the TCR CDR3, the HTBI primer set was used. MiXCR, applied by TCRdb to the multiplex PCR reads, yields one record per CDR3 protein. The sample consists of 490,000 or so distinct CDR3 sequences, 20% to 25% of them appearing once. Uncontrolled infection, other autoimmune disease, pregnancy or lactation excluded patients.

The sample consisted of blood. This receptor was obtained from a woman in her 70s with Graves' ophthalmopathy. The V gene is TRBV28, the J gene TRBJ2-1, with D maybe TRBD1 (6 bases). For the CDR3, the DNA is TGTGCCGGCAGAAGAACAGGGAACTCCTACAATGAGCAGTTCTTC. Amino acid sequence: CAGRRTGNSYNEQFF.